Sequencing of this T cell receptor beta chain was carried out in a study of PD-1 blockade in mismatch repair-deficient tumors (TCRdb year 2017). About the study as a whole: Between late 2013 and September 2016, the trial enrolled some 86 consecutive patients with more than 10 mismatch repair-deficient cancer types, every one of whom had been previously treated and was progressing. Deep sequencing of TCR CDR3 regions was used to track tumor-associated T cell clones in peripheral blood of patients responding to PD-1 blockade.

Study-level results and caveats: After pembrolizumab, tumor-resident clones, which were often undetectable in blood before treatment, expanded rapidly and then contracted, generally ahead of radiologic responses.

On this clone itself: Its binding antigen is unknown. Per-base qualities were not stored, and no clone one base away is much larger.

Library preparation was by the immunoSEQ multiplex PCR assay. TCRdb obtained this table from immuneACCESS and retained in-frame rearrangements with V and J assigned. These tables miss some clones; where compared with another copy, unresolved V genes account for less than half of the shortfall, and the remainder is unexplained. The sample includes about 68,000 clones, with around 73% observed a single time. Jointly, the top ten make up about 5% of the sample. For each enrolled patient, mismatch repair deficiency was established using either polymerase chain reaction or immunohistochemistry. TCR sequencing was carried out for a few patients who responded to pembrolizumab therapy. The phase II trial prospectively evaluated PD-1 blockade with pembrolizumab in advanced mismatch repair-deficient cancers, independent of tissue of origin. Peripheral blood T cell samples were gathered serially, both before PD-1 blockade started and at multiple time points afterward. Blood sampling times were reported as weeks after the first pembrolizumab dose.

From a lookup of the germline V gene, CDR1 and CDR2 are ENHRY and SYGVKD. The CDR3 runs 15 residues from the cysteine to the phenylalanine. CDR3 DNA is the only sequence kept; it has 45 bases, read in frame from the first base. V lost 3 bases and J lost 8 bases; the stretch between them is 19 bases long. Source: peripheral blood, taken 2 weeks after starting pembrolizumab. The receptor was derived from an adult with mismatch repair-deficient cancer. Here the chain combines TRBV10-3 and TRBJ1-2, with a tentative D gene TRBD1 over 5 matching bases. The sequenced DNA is TGTGCCATCAGTGAATCCCTGCAGGGCCAAGAGGGCTACACCTTC. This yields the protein CAISESLQGQEGYTF.